One and the same sample provided the 30 T cell receptor beta chains below, sequenced in a study of Graves' ophthalmopathy and Graves' hyperthyroidism. Amplification of TCR beta CDR3 regions used RNA transcripts. First-round RT-PCR relied on HTBI primers, and a second-round multiplex PCR came next. Using its own MiXCR run on the multiplex PCR reads, TCRdb lists one record per CDR3 protein. The sample holds 400,000 or so distinct CDR3 sequences, roughly 14% seen once. Sequencing used peripheral blood. The receptors derive from a woman between 18 and 30 years old with stable Graves' hyperthyroidism.

At least ten counts were recorded for this clonotype. One end of the junction does not line up with germline, which may come from a read error. The rearrangement links TRBV9 to TRBJ2-5; D might be TRBD1 (8 bases). The CDR3 sequence is 14 residues long. Germline CDR1 is SGDLS and CDR2 is YYNGEE. CDR3 coding DNA: TGCGCCAGCAGCCCCCACAGGGGGGGGGGGACCCAGTACTTC. Its protein is CASSPHRGGGTQYF.

This clonotype has a handful of counts. The chain joins TRBV7-9 to TRBJ2-5, with D perhaps matching TRBD1 (5 bases). The CDR3 contains 15 residues. The germline V and J ends were trimmed by 3 bases and 1 base, with 12 bases remaining between them. Germline V CDR1 and CDR2: SEHNR, FQNEAQ (reference sequence). CDR3 DNA: TGTGCCAGCAGCTTCTACAGGATTCCCCAAGAGACCCAGTACTTC. Translating gives CASSFYRIPQETQYF.

This clonotype was observed many times. This chain joins TRBV3-1 and TRBJ1-2; D gene uncertain. CDR3 length: 14 residues. Germline V CDR1 and CDR2: LGHDT, YNNKEL (reference sequence). Trimming cost V 4 bases and J 1 base, with 10 bases left between them. CDR3 protein: CASSLLTDNYGYTF. CDR3 DNA: TGTGCCAGCAGCCTCCTGACGGATAACTATGGCTACACCTTC.

This clonotype has ten or more counts. The chain couples TRBV19 to TRBJ1-2, with D possibly TRBD1 on 5 matching bases. V was pared by 6 bases and J by 0 bases, with 14 bases between. CDR3 length: 15 residues. Germline V gene data show CDR1 as LNHDA and CDR2 as SQIVND (reference sequence). Here the CDR3 reads CASSPPTATNYGYTF. In nucleotides, the CDR3 is TGTGCCAGTAGCCCACCGACAGCAACTAACTATGGCTACACCTTC.

This clonotype has a count of ten or more. V is TRBV7-9 and J is TRBJ2-7; D call uncertain. Germline V gene sequence: CDR1 SEHNR, CDR2 FQNEAQ (reference sequence). The germline V and J ends were trimmed by 5 bases and 4 bases, with 12 bases remaining between them. CDR3 length: 13 amino acids. Here the CDR3 DNA reads TGTGCCAGCAGCACCCGACAAGATTACGAGCAGTACTTC. Its translation: CASSTRQDYEQYF.

This clonotype was seen repeatedly, ten times or more. V and J are TRBV12-3 or TRBV12-4 and TRBJ1-1; possibly TRBD1 for D (6 bases). This CDR3 region has 14 residues. V lost 6 bases to trimming and J lost 2 bases, with 13 bases between them. CDR3 sequence (DNA): TGTGCCAGCAGACTAAGGGGGGACAACACTGAAGCTTTCTTT. It encodes CASRLRGDNTEAFF.

Concerning this clonotype itself: This may arise from a read error, as a much more abundant clone is one base away. The V and J genes are TRBV20-1 and TRBJ1-3; D remains ambiguous. The length of the CDR3 is 12 residues. Germline lookup yields CDR1 DFQATT and CDR2 SNEGSKA (reference sequence). CDR3: CSSRGRGYTIYF. The DNA for the CDR3 is TGCAGTTCTAGAGGGCGGGGTTACACCATATATTTT.

This clonotype has a handful of counts. One end of the junction is discordant with germline, which a read error may explain. V and J are TRBV19 and TRBJ1-2; 7 bases map to TRBD1. The germline V gene encodes CDR1 LNHDA and CDR2 SQIVND (reference sequence). This CDR3 has 12 amino acids. CDR3 in amino acids: CASQGVSYGYTF. For the CDR3, the DNA is TGCGCCAGTCAGGGGGTCAGCTATGGCTACACCTTC.

This clonotype occurred many times. The rearrangement joins TRBV6-1 to TRBJ2-5, with a weak D call TRBD1 (6 bases). The CDR3 contains 14 residues. The V and J ends lost 0 bases and 5 bases respectively, with 10 bases between them. The germline V gene has CDR1 MNHNS and CDR2 SASEGT. The CDR3 nucleotides are TGTGCCAGCAGTGAAGCGCAGGGGATGGAGACCCAGTACTTC. Translated: CASSEAQGMETQYF.

This clonotype was seen many times. The rearrangement links TRBV6-2 or TRBV6-3 to TRBJ1-2; 8 nucleotides agree with TRBD1. The CDR3 extends over 15 amino acids. Germline V CDR1 and CDR2: MNHEY, SVGEGT. V lost 8 bases, J lost 6 bases, and 14 bases stayed unmatched. CDR3 in amino acids: CASGDAGGVFDGYTF. CDR3 in DNA: TGTGCCAGCGGGGATGCAGGGGGCGTTTTTGATGGCTACACCTTC.

Concerning this clonotype: This may come from a read error, since a much larger clone is one base off. The V gene is TRBV2, the J gene TRBJ1-1; 7 nucleotides agree with TRBD1. The CDR3 length is 15 residues. Germline V gene data show CDR1 as SNHLY and CDR2 as FYNNEI. The CDR3 region has the DNA TGTGCCAGCAGTTACTTAGACAGGGACGACACTGAAGCTTGCTTT. This codes for CASSYLDRDDTEACF.

This clonotype was seen at least ten times. The genes are TRBV4-2 and TRBJ2-5, with D possibly being TRBD2 (5 bases). The CDR3 spans 13 residues. V lost 7 bases, J lost 6 bases, and 15 bases lay in between. Germline V lookup: CDR1 LGHNA, CDR2 YNFKEQ. The CDR3 coding sequence is TGTGCCAGCAATGGAGGAGAAGGGAAGACCCAGTACTTC. Translated, it gives CASNGGEGKTQYF.

This clonotype was observed many times. The CDR3 here is CASSPGGLAGGTQYF. In nucleotides, the CDR3 is TGTGCCAGCAGTCCCGGCGGACTAGCGGGGGGGACCCAGTACTTC. The rearrangement links TRBV6-5 to TRBJ2-5, with 14 positions matching TRBD2. J was trimmed by 7 bases and V by 5 bases; bases with no gene match: 6. This CDR3 has 15 residues. CDR1 MNHEY and CDR2 SVGAGI come from the germline V gene.

This clonotype was counted ten times or more. The chain uses TRBV2 and TRBJ2-2, with 9 nucleotides matching TRBD1. This CDR3 is built from 16 residues. The V segment lost 1 base and the J segment 3 bases; nucleotides outside the gene matches: 3. Germline loops: CDR1 SNHLY, CDR2 FYNNEI. CDR3 protein: CASSEEGTGYTGELFF. Written as DNA, the CDR3 is TGTGCCAGCAGTGAAGAGGGGACAGGGTACACCGGGGAGCTGTTTTTT.

There are many counts of this clonotype. J is TRBJ2-2 and V is TRBV6-1; no reliable D call. Trimming shortened V by 6 bases and J by 6 bases, and 8 bases separated the two germline ends. Germline CDR1 is MNHNS and CDR2 is SASEGT. The CDR3 runs to 12 residues. CDR3 region: CASRTISGELFF. In nucleotides, the CDR3 is TGTGCCAGCAGAACCATTTCCGGGGAGCTGTTTTTT.

This clonotype was seen many times. V is TRBV11-2 and J is TRBJ2-2, with D possibly being TRBD2 (5 bases). This CDR3 comprises 14 residues. Trimming took off 5 bases at V and 4 bases at J, with 11 bases between the two ends. The germline V gene has CDR1 SGHAT and CDR2 FQNNGV. The CDR3 spells CASSPGLLTGELFF. CDR3 bases: TGTGCCAGCAGCCCCGGACTCCTCACCGGGGAGCTGTTTTTT. Looking up the rest from reference TRBV11-2 and TRBJ2-2 gives the full variable domain: EAGVAQSPRYKIIEKRQSVAFWCNPISGHATLYWYQQILGQGPKLLIQFQNNGVVDDSQLPKDRFSAERLKGVDSTLKIQPAKLEDSAVYLCASSPGLLTGELFFGEGSRLTVL.

The chain combines TRBV6-2 or TRBV6-3 with TRBJ1-1; the D is unclear. The germline CDR1 and CDR2 sequences are MNHEY and SVGEGT. V was pared by 0 bases and J by 5 bases, with 10 bases between. The CDR3 runs 14 residues. CDR3 coding DNA: TGTGCCAGCAGTTACTCGATTTTCTTGACTGAAGCTTTCTTT. Translation gives CASSYSIFLTEAFF.

Only a few counts were recorded for this clonotype. The chain couples TRBV7-9 to TRBJ2-5; D possibly corresponds to TRBD2 (5 bases). Germline V gene sequence: CDR1 SEHNR, CDR2 FQNEAQ (reference sequence). Trimming removed 2 bases at V and 2 bases at J, with 12 bases between. This CDR3 region has 15 residues. This CDR3 is CASSLFRGSQETQYF. CDR3 DNA: TGTGCCAGCAGCTTATTTCGGGGTAGTCAAGAGACCCAGTACTTC.

This clonotype has ten or more counts. This chain uses TRBV12-3 or TRBV12-4 with TRBJ1-1; 7 positions agree with TRBD1. The J segment lost 3 bases and the V segment lost 6 bases, leaving 7 bases of the junction unmatched. This CDR3 comprises 14 residues. CDR3 in amino acids: CASRETQGDTEAFF. The CDR3 DNA reads as TGTGCCAGCAGGGAAACTCAGGGGGACACTGAAGCTTTCTTT.

This clonotype has only a few counts. This sequence joins TRBV11-2 and TRBJ2-3; perhaps TRBD1 as D (7 bases). V was trimmed by 2 bases and J by 3 bases, leaving 18 bases between them. The CDR3 has 17 residues. Germline assignment: CDR1 SGHAT and CDR2 FQNNGV. CDR3 sequence: CASSLFPPAGGTDTQYF. CDR3 DNA sequence: TGTGCCAGCAGCTTATTCCCCCCGGCAGGGGGGACAGATACGCAGTATTTT.

This clonotype was seen more than once but under ten times. This chain joins TRBV27 and TRBJ2-7; a possible D gene is TRBD1 (5 bases). Trimming cost V 2 bases and J 3 bases, with 14 bases left between them. The CDR3 is made up of 15 amino acids. In germline, CDR1 is MNHEY, CDR2 SMNVEV (reference sequence). CDR3 sequence (DNA): TGTGCCAGCAGTTTAGGACAATCTAGTATCTACGAGCAGTACTTC. Protein: CASSLGQSSIYEQYF.

This clonotype came up a few times. The rearrangement links TRBV20-1 to TRBJ1-2; TRBD1 is a possible D gene (6 bases). With 8 bases removed from V and 8 bases from J, the gap between germline ends came to 18 bases. The germline gives CDR1 DFQATT, CDR2 SNEGSKA (reference sequence). CDR3 size: 12 residues. DNA for the CDR3: TGCAGTTTCGGTGGGGGGGCGCGAGGCTACACCTTC. Its protein product is CSFGGGARGYTF.

As concerns this clonotype: The junction departs from the called germline gene at one end, perhaps through a read error. The V call is TRBV6-5, the J call TRBJ1-2, with D perhaps TRBD1 (5 bases). Germline lookup yields CDR1 MNHEY and CDR2 SVGAGI. The CDR3 is 15 amino acids. This chain's CDR3 is CASSYSAGRDYDYTF. The CDR3 region has the DNA TGTGCCAGCAGTTACTCAGCAGGGCGGGACTATGACTACACCTTC.

In this sample, this clonotype turned up many times. The CDR3 DNA reads TGTGCCAGCAGCCGCCCCACGGAGGGGGACGAGCAGTACTTC. Encoded protein: CASSRPTEGDEQYF. The chain carries TRBV11-2 and TRBJ2-7; D tentatively fits TRBD1 or TRBD2 (6 bases each). Germline V lookup: CDR1 SGHAT, CDR2 FQNNGV. This CDR3 contains 14 residues. Trimming removed 5 bases at V and 5 bases at J, with 16 bases between.

This clonotype came up many times. The chain couples TRBV6-5 to TRBJ2-7, with D uncertain. CDR3 length: 16 amino acids. Trimming stripped 4 bases from V and 5 bases from J, with 21 bases between. Germline CDR1 reads MNHEY; CDR2 reads SVGAGI. The CDR3 reads CASSLTPGRLSDEQYF. The CDR3 region has the DNA TGTGCCAGCAGTTTGACTCCTGGACGGCTAAGCGACGAGCAGTACTTC.

This clonotype was recorded many times. This rearrangement joins TRBV19 to TRBJ2-7; 10 nucleotides line up with TRBD1. Germline V gene sequence: CDR1 LNHDA, CDR2 SQIVND (reference sequence). The CDR3 consists of 13 residues. V gave up 4 bases and J gave up 6 bases; unmatched junction bases: 3. CDR3 sequence: CASSRDRGFEQYF. In DNA, the CDR3 is TGTGCCAGTAGTAGGGACAGGGGTTTCGAGCAGTACTTC.

This clonotype has a count of ten or more. The chain combines TRBV27 with TRBJ1-5, with D maybe TRBD1 (6 bases). The germline CDR1 and CDR2 sequences are MNHEY and SMNVEV (reference sequence). This CDR3 region has 16 residues. Trimming left V 7 bases short and J 6 bases short, with 22 bases between. The CDR3 nucleotides read TGTGCCAGCACCACCTTAACAGGGCTCGGGCGTCAGCCCCAGCATTTT. It translates to CASTTLTGLGRQPQHF.

V gene TRBV4-2 combines with J gene TRBJ1-1; 9 bases map to TRBD1. Unmatched junction bases numbered 9, after V lost 4 bases and J lost 3 bases. The CDR3 is 16 residues long. Germline CDR1 reads LGHNA; CDR2 reads YNFKEQ. CDR3 coding DNA: TGTGCCAGCAGCCCGTACAGGGGGCGCTCGGACACTGAAGCTTTCTTT. Its protein product is CASSPYRGRSDTEAFF.

The V gene is TRBV28, the J gene TRBJ2-7, with 7 bases matching TRBD2. Trimming at V came to 5 bases and at J to 0 bases, leaving 7 bases not matched to a gene. Germline loops: CDR1 MDHEN, CDR2 SYDVKM. This CDR3 region has 15 residues. CDR3 region: CASSLGLGLSYEQYF. CDR3 bases: TGTGCCAGCAGTCTCGGACTAGGACTCTCCTACGAGCAGTACTTC.

With respect to this clonotype: A clone one base away is much larger, so this may be a read error. The chain recombines TRBV12-3 or TRBV12-4 with TRBJ2-3, with TRBD1 matching 7 bases. After removal of 7 bases from V and 1 base from J, the junction contained 5 bases not matched to a gene. This CDR3 comprises 14 residues. The CDR3 spells CASTSDRGTDTQYF. DNA for the CDR3: TGTGCCAGCACCTCAGACAGGGGCACAGATACGCAGTATTTT.